The 22 T cell receptor beta chains given below trace back to one sample, sequenced in a study of Graves' ophthalmopathy and Graves' hyperthyroidism (dated by TCRdb to the late 2010s). The reads were generated on an Illumina HiSeq 2000. TCR beta CDR3 regions were amplified from RNA transcripts for repertoire sequencing. A first-round RT-PCR used HTBI primers with the Qiagen OneStep RT-PCR kit, followed by a second-round multiplex PCR, size selection and purification. The public reads were quality trimmed at Q25 with fastp and then assembled into clones with MiXCR by TCRdb, keeping productive beta chains. One record per CDR3 amino acid sequence lists the most common genes and DNA. This sample lists almost 750,000 distinct CDR3 sequences; about 44% were detected once. The ten largest clones capture 40% to 45% of the sample. The sequenced sample was peripheral blood. The receptors come from an adult man with Graves' ophthalmopathy.

J is TRBJ2-2 and V is TRBV9; TRBD2 matches 7 bases. The CDR3 consists of 17 residues. V lost 0 bases, J lost 0 bases, and 5 bases stayed unmatched. Germline CDR1 reads SGDLS; CDR2 reads YYNGEE. The CDR3 protein is CASSVASGIPNTGELFF. In nucleotides, the CDR3 is TGTGCCAGCAGCGTAGCCAGCGGGATCCCGAACACCGGGGAGCTGTTTTTT. Drawing the rest from reference TRBV9 and TRBJ2-2, the complete variable domain is DSGVTQTPKHLITATGQRVTLRCSPRSGDLSVYWYQQSLDQGLQFLIQYYNGEERAKGNILERFSAQQFPDLHSELNLSSLELGDSALYFCASSVASGIPNTGELFFGEGSRLTVL.

The chain employs TRBV10-3 and TRBJ2-7; 9 bases agree with TRBD1. The CDR3 loop spans 12 amino acids. Germline trimming cut 2 bases from V and 11 bases from J; bases unmatched to any gene: 4. Germline V gene data show CDR1 as ENHRY and CDR2 as SYGVKD. This CDR3 reads CAISEGQGTEYF. Here the CDR3 DNA reads TGTGCCATCAGTGAGGGACAGGGGACCGAGTACTTC.

This clonotype was detected only a few times. This chain joins TRBV20-1 and TRBJ2-7; D remains unclear. The V gene lost 6 bases and the J gene lost 3 bases, with 9 bases spanning the gap. Germline V gene data show CDR1 as DFQATT and CDR2 as SNEGSKA (reference sequence). CDR3 size: 11 residues. The CDR3 DNA sequence: TGCAGTGCCGAGGTTAACTACGAGCAGTACTTC. It translates to CSAEVNYEQYF.

Regarding this clonotype: This sequence may be a read error, since a much larger clone differs from it by one base. The chain couples TRBV2 to TRBJ1-2; D not resolved. V lost 7 bases to trimming and J lost 2 bases, with 8 bases between them. The CDR3 is 12 residues long. Per the germline V gene, CDR1 is SNHLY and CDR2 is FYNNEI. The CDR3 is CASNVENYGYTF. The CDR3, as DNA: TGTGCCAGCAACGTGGAAAACTATGGCTACACCTTC.

The chain combines TRBV29-1 with TRBJ1-5; perhaps TRBD1 as D (5 bases). V lost 4 bases and J lost 6, with 10 bases in between. The CDR3 runs 12 residues. Germline CDR1 and CDR2: SQVTM and ANQGSEA. The CDR3 DNA is TGCAGCGTTGCGACAGTAAGTCAGCCCCAGCATTTT. Its translation: CSVATVSQPQHF.

The chain carries TRBV6-4 and TRBJ1-2; 9 bases align to TRBD1. The trim removed 4 bases at V and 8 bases at J, leaving 11 bases unmatched. The CDR3 length is 15 residues. The germline V gene has CDR1 MRHNA and CDR2 SNTAGT. CDR3 in DNA: TGTGCCAGCAGTGCAACTTGGACAGGGGTCAACGGCTACACCTTC. Its translation is CASSATWTGVNGYTF.

This clonotype was picked up many times. V gene TRBV29-1 combines with J gene TRBJ2-5, with 7 bases identical to TRBD1. V lost 6 bases and J lost 0; bases outside the gene matches: 7. The CDR3 consists of 14 residues. CDR1 and CDR2 from the germline V gene are SQVTM and ANQGSEA. The CDR3 bases are TGCAGCGTGAGATGGACAGGTGACCAAGAGACCCAGTACTTC. Residues: CSVRWTGDQETQYF.

The sample holds many counts of this clonotype. The rearrangement uses TRBV25-1 and TRBJ2-7; no firm D call. Germline values: CDR1 MGHDK, CDR2 SYGVNS. The V and J ends lost 3 bases and 0 bases respectively, with 12 bases between them. The CDR3 is 15 residues long. DNA of the CDR3: TGTGCCAGCAGTGACTTCCCGCCAGACTCCTACGAGCAGTACTTC. Amino acids: CASSDFPPDSYEQYF.

The sample holds a few counts of this clonotype. CDR3: CASSLASGGIYEQYF. CDR3 DNA sequence: TGTGCCAGCAGCCTGGCCTCAGGGGGGATCTACGAGCAGTACTTC. V is TRBV11-1 and J is TRBJ2-7; perhaps TRBD1 as D (7 bases). The CDR3 is made up of 15 amino acids. V was pared by 5 bases and J by 3 bases, with 17 bases between. Germline V gene sequence: CDR1 SGHAT, CDR2 FQDESV (reference sequence).

This clonotype appeared a single time. A much larger clone lies a single base off, so this may be a read error. The chain recombines TRBV29-1 with TRBJ2-7, with D perhaps TRBD1 (5 bases). The CDR3 has 14 amino acids. Germline CDR1 SQVTM, CDR2 ANQGSEA. V was shortened by 4 bases and J by 9 bases, with 22 bases between the two germline ends. The CDR3 loop is CSVALRSAGFRQYF. CDR3 bases: TGCAGCGTTGCCCTCCGCTCGGCAGGGTTTAGGCAGTACTTC.

The CDR3 sequence is CSARVEGGDYNSPLHF. CDR3 in DNA: TGCAGTGCTAGAGTCGAGGGGGGTGATTATAATTCACCCCTCCACTTT. The J gene is TRBJ1-6, the V gene TRBV20-1; the D gene is possibly TRBD1 (6 bases). V was trimmed by 1 base and J by 4 bases, leaving 14 bases between them. The germline V gene has CDR1 DFQATT and CDR2 SNEGSKA (reference sequence). CDR3 length equals 16 residues.

This clonotype was observed a few times. The chain has TRBV19 and TRBJ1-5; D not resolved. With 3 bases removed from V and 0 bases from J, the gap between germline ends came to 9 bases. Germline CDR1 reads LNHDA; CDR2 reads SQIVND (reference sequence). The CDR3 consists of 15 residues. The CDR3, as DNA: TGTGCCAGTAGTATTCGGAGCCATAGCAATCAGCCCCAGCATTTT. It translates to CASSIRSHSNQPQHF.

V is TRBV2 and J is TRBJ1-2; D may be TRBD1 (5 bases). The germline gives CDR1 SNHLY, CDR2 FYNNEI. There are 16 residues in the CDR3. The germline V and J ends were trimmed by 5 bases and 3 bases, with 19 bases remaining between them. The DNA for the CDR3 is TGTGCCAGCAGTTTCTACGGGGCCGGGGGGGACTATGGCTACACCTTC. It yields the protein CASSFYGAGGDYGYTF.

V usage is TRBV11-1 and J usage is TRBJ2-7; 11 bases map to TRBD2. Germline values: CDR1 SGHAT, CDR2 FQDESV (reference sequence). With V trimmed by 11 bases and J by 2 bases, 17 bases remained unmatched. The CDR3 is 17 amino acids. CDR3 in amino acids: CAWSPLFGLAGTYEQYF. The CDR3 DNA reads TGTGCCTGGAGTCCTCTTTTCGGACTAGCGGGCACCTACGAGCAGTACTTC.

In its sample, this clonotype was seen many times. V is TRBV7-8 and J is TRBJ1-2, with TRBD1 matching 7 bases. The V segment lost 5 bases and the J segment 4 bases; nucleotides outside the gene matches: 4. Germline V gives CDR1 SGHVS, CDR2 FQNEAQ. CDR3 length equals 13 residues. In nucleotides, the CDR3 is TGTGCCAGCAGCCCGACAGGGACCTATGGCTACACCTTC. Translated, it gives CASSPTGTYGYTF.

In DNA form, the CDR3 reads TGTGCCAGCAGTTACGATTGGGCGGGAGGGCAGACCCAGTACTTC. Amino acid sequence: CASSYDWAGGQTQYF. This chain links TRBV6-5 with TRBJ2-5, with 9 bases fitting TRBD2. The CDR3 has 15 residues. CDR1 is MNHEY, CDR2 SVGAGI, per germline. V lost 2 bases to trimming and J lost 6 bases; unmatched junction nucleotides: 7.

This clonotype was picked up a small number of times. This chain uses TRBV19 with TRBJ1-1, with a possible D match to TRBD1 (5 bases). Germline CDR1 LNHDA, CDR2 SQIVND (reference sequence). The ends were cut back, 3 bases at V and 6 bases at J, with 11 bases in the middle. This CDR3 contains 13 residues. CDR3 sequence (DNA): TGTGCCAGTAGTATGGAATTAGGGGCTGAAGCTTTCTTT. Protein: CASSMELGAEAFF.

This sequence joins TRBV20-1 and TRBJ1-2, with D perhaps TRBD1 (5 bases). Trimming left V 2 bases short and J 3 bases short, with 10 bases between. The CDR3 is made up of 13 amino acids. Per the germline V gene, CDR1 is DFQATT and CDR2 is SNEGSKA (reference sequence). CDR3 sequence reads: CSARQGLDYGYTF. As DNA, the CDR3 is TGCAGTGCTAGACAGGGTTTGGACTATGGCTACACCTTC.

V gene TRBV11-2 combines with J gene TRBJ1-5; D unresolved. This CDR3 has 12 amino acids. Per the germline V gene, CDR1 is SGHAT and CDR2 is FQNNGV. V was cut by 4 bases and J by 11 bases, with 12 bases left in between. CDR3 in amino acids: CASSSGSNTQHF. The CDR3 bases are TGTGCCAGCAGCTCGGGATCCAACACCCAGCATTTT.

This chain connects TRBV12-3 or TRBV12-4 to TRBJ1-4, with D uncertain. The V end was cut by 3 bases, the J end by 3 bases, with 5 bases between. This CDR3 spans 13 amino acids. CDR3 in DNA: TGTGCCAGCAGTTTCTTTGCTAATGAAAAACTGTTTTTT. This encodes CASSFFANEKLFF.

This clonotype was seen more than once but under ten times. The CDR3 DNA reads TGTGCCAGTAGTATGGGGGTCGGTCGGATCCCTGAAGCTTTCTTT. Amino acids: CASSMGVGRIPEAFF. The J gene is TRBJ1-1, the V gene TRBV19, with D tentatively TRBD1 (5 bases). The ends were cut back, 3 bases at V and 6 bases at J, with 17 bases in the middle. The CDR3 sequence is 15 residues long. Looked up from germline, CDR1 is LNHDA and CDR2 is SQIVND (reference sequence). The full variable domain, its missing parts supplied by reference TRBV19 and TRBJ1-1, is DGGITQSPKYLFRKEGQNVTLSCEQNLNHDAMYWYRQDPGQGLRLIYYSQIVNDFQKGDIAEGYSVSREKKESFPLTVTSAQKNPTAFYLCASSMGVGRIPEAFFGQGTRLTVV.

The DNA for the CDR3 is TGTGCCAGTAGTCCCGTGGGGGCCCGGGAGACCCAGTACTTC. This encodes CASSPVGARETQYF. The chain couples TRBV19 to TRBJ2-5, with D perhaps TRBD1 (6 bases). Trimming took off 5 bases at V and 5 bases at J, with 15 bases between the two ends. The CDR3 is made up of 14 amino acids. Germline loops: CDR1 LNHDA, CDR2 SQIVND (reference sequence).